The 27 T cell receptor beta chains below were found in one sample sequenced in a study of blood T cell repertoires in COVID-19. Sequencing was performed with immunoSEQ multiplex PCR; in TCRdb, only in-frame clones are kept and a portion is missing. This table has 150,000 or so clones, roughly 84% appearing once. The sample comprised peripheral blood. Receptors originate from a man aged 60-69 years with COVID-19, enrolled during active disease.

The rearrangement uses TRBV14 and TRBJ2-1, with D possibly TRBD2 on 6 matching bases. Germline assignment: CDR1 SGHDN and CDR2 FVKESK. This CDR3 region has 17 residues. V was cut by 1 base and J by 2 bases, with 15 bases left in between. CDR3 sequence: CASSQAPGLLPYNEQFF. DNA for the CDR3: TGTGCCAGCAGCCAAGCCCCGGGACTTCTGCCCTACAATGAGCAGTTCTTC. Full variable domain (remainder filled in from reference TRBV14 and TRBJ2-1): EAGVTQFPSHSVIEKGQTVTLRCDPISGHDNLYWYRRVMGKEIKFLLHFVKESKQDESGMPNNRFLAERTGGTYSTLKVQPAELEDSGVYFCASSQAPGLLPYNEQFFGPGTRLTVL.

The gene calls are TRBV7-2 and TRBJ1-5, with unresolved D. V was cut by 6 bases and J by 4 bases, with 10 bases left in between. The CDR3 runs to 13 residues. Germline V gives CDR1 SGHTA, CDR2 FQGNSA. The DNA for the CDR3 is TGTGCCAGCAGTCGGGATGGGAATCAGCCCCAGCATTTT. Amino acids: CASSRDGNQPQHF.

The rearrangement links TRBV27 to TRBJ1-2, with D perhaps matching TRBD1 (5 bases). This CDR3 region has 14 residues. Germline V gene sequence: CDR1 MNHEY, CDR2 SMNVEV (reference sequence). Deletions cut 6 bases from V and 4 bases from J, with 15 bases between. The CDR3 loop reads CASRMGGGSYGYTF. As DNA, the CDR3 is TGTGCCAGCAGGATGGGGGGTGGGAGCTATGGCTACACCTTC.

V usage is TRBV19 and J usage is TRBJ1-1; D uncertain. Trimming took 2 bases from V and 5 from J, leaving 12 bases between them. This CDR3 spans 14 amino acids. The germline V gene encodes CDR1 LNHDA and CDR2 SQIVND (reference sequence). The CDR3: CASSITEHGTEAFF. CDR3 in DNA: TGTGCCAGTAGTATAACAGAGCATGGGACTGAAGCTTTCTTT.

The V and J genes are TRBV7-2 and TRBJ2-7, with 9 nucleotides matching TRBD1. CDR1 SGHTA and CDR2 FQGNSA come from the germline V gene. The CDR3 totals 14 residues. The trim removed 3 bases at V and 5 bases at J, leaving 5 bases unmatched. DNA for the CDR3: TGTGCCAGCAGCTTGGGGACAGGGTCCGACGAGCAGTACTTC. Translating gives CASSLGTGSDEQYF.

This chain joins TRBV18 and TRBJ2-3; the match to TRBD2 covers 7 bases. CDR1 and CDR2 from the germline V gene are KGHSH and LQKENI. The V gene end was trimmed by 1 base and the J gene end by 0 bases; junction bases not matched to a gene: 1. The length of the CDR3 is 15 residues. The CDR3 sequence is CASSPREGSTDTQYF. As DNA, the CDR3 is TGTGCCAGCTCACCACGGGAGGGGAGCACAGATACGCAGTATTTT.

J is TRBJ1-2 and V is TRBV7-2; D unresolved. CDR1 is SGHTA, CDR2 FQGNSA, per germline. Trimming left V 5 bases short and J 8 bases short, with 12 bases between. CDR3 size: 12 residues. In DNA form, the CDR3 reads TGTGCCAGCAGCCTTCCGGGGAACGGCTACACCTTC. It specifies CASSLPGNGYTF.

This chain connects TRBV19 to TRBJ1-2; tentatively, D is TRBD1 (5 bases). Trimming took off 5 bases at V and 4 bases at J, with 11 bases between the two ends. CDR1 is LNHDA and CDR2 is SQIVND in the germline V gene (reference sequence). CDR3 size: 13 residues. The CDR3 here is CASSEDKRYGYTF. The CDR3 region has the DNA TGTGCCAGTAGTGAGGACAAGCGCTATGGCTACACCTTC.

A few counts support this clone. V and J are TRBV5-1 and TRBJ1-3; 8 bases match TRBD1. CDR1 and CDR2 from the germline V gene are SGHRS and YFSETQ. The CDR3 sequence is 16 residues long. V was pared by 4 bases and J by 3 bases, with 9 bases of the junction left unmatched. The CDR3 DNA sequence: TGCGCCAGCAGCCCAGGGGGCGCGAGATTTGGAAACACCATATATTTT. Protein: CASSPGGARFGNTIYF.

The chain has TRBV7-2 and TRBJ2-7, with TRBD2 identical over 11 bases. CDR3 size: 16 residues. The germline V gene encodes CDR1 SGHTA and CDR2 FQGNSA. The V and J ends lost 4 bases and 3 bases, in that order; junction bases with no gene match: 8. The CDR3 DNA sequence: TGTGCCAGCAGCTCAGCAGGGACTAGCGGTAACTACGAGCAGTACTTC. It encodes CASSSAGTSGNYEQYF.

This chain uses TRBV5-4 with TRBJ2-7; 10 nucleotides align to TRBD1. Germline trimming cut 3 bases from V and 5 bases from J; bases unmatched to any gene: 5. Germline CDR1 is SGHNT and CDR2 is YYREEE (reference sequence). CDR3 size: 14 residues. CDR3 sequence (DNA): TGTGCCAGCAGCTCGACAGGGGGCAGCGACGAGCAGTACTTC. It codes for CASSSTGGSDEQYF.

The rearrangement joins TRBV4-2 to TRBJ1-2; 9 bases align to TRBD1. There are 14 residues in the CDR3. The germline V gene encodes CDR1 LGHNA and CDR2 YNFKEQ. Trimming cost V 4 bases and J 6 bases; bases outside gene matches: 6. In DNA, the CDR3 is TGTGCCAGCAGCCTCGGACAGGGGAAGGATGGCTACACCTTC. It translates to CASSLGQGKDGYTF.

V and J are TRBV18 and TRBJ2-2; 9 nucleotides line up with TRBD2. The CDR3 consists of 15 residues. Per germline, CDR1 KGHSH and CDR2 LQKENI. After removal of 0 bases from V and 7 bases from J, the junction contained 3 bases not matched to a gene. The CDR3 region is CASSPPAGGSGELFF. DNA of the CDR3: TGTGCCAGCTCACCACCCGCGGGAGGGAGCGGGGAGCTGTTTTTT.

The V and J genes are TRBV7-9 and TRBJ1-3; D gene uncertain. The ends were cut back, 1 base at V and 1 base at J, with 8 bases in the middle. CDR3 length equals 15 residues. Germline V gene data show CDR1 as SEHNR and CDR2 as FQNEAQ (reference sequence). The DNA for the CDR3 is TGTGCCAGCAGCTTAGGGGCAGAATCTGGAAACACCATATATTTT. Protein product: CASSLGAESGNTIYF.

V usage is TRBV2 and J usage is TRBJ2-3, with a tentative D call TRBD2 (5 bases). Trimming stripped 7 bases from V and 0 bases from J, with 17 bases between. Germline V gives CDR1 SNHLY, CDR2 FYNNEI. The CDR3 sequence is 16 residues long. The CDR3, as DNA: TGTGCCAGCAAGGCGTGGAGGACCGCTAGCACAGATACGCAGTATTTT. This gives the protein CASKAWRTASTDTQYF.

The rearrangement uses TRBV7-3 and TRBJ2-1; TRBD2 matches 8 bases. The germline V gene has CDR1 SGHTA and CDR2 FQGTGA. V was clipped by 5 bases and J by 7 bases; unmatched bases: 10. This CDR3 is built from 15 residues. Here the CDR3 reads CASSLGGAIRNEQFF. In nucleotides, the CDR3 is TGTGCCAGCAGCCTCGGGGGGGCCATTAGGAATGAGCAGTTCTTC.

Remarks on this clone: At one end, the junction sequence differs from germline, possibly due to a read error. The chain uses TRBV7-7 and TRBJ2-5, with 10 bases aligning to TRBD2. The CDR3 sequence is 14 residues long. Germline values: CDR1 SSHAT, CDR2 FNYEAQ (reference sequence). The CDR3 DNA reads as TGTGCTAGCAGTCTAGCGGGGGTGGGAGAGACCCAGTACTTC. Protein sequence: CASSLAGVGETQYF.

V is TRBV11-1 and J is TRBJ1-4; no definite D call. In germline, CDR1 is SGHAT, CDR2 FQDESV (reference sequence). The CDR3 runs to 16 residues. Trimming pared 4 bases from V and 0 bases from J, leaving 12 bases between. The CDR3 bases are TGTGCCAGCAGCTCCGACGGACTCTCAACTAATGAAAAACTGTTTTTT. Its protein is CASSSDGLSTNEKLFF.

The chain uses TRBV19 and TRBJ2-7; 8 bases agree with TRBD1. There are 14 residues in the CDR3. With V trimmed by 6 bases and J by 2 bases, 6 bases remained unmatched. The germline V gene has CDR1 LNHDA and CDR2 SQIVND (reference sequence). Here the CDR3 reads CASSLGQEAYEQYF. Written as DNA, the CDR3 is TGTGCCAGTAGCTTGGGACAGGAAGCCTACGAGCAGTACTTC.

The chain carries TRBV9 and TRBJ1-4; D is possibly TRBD1 (5 bases). With 1 base removed from V and 7 bases from J, the gap between germline ends came to 14 bases. The length of the CDR3 is 15 residues. Germline V gives CDR1 SGDLS, CDR2 YYNGEE. The CDR3 coding sequence is TGTGCCAGCAGCGTAAACCCGGGGGGAGGTGAAAAACTGTTTTTT. It codes for CASSVNPGGGEKLFF. The full variable domain, rest sourced from reference TRBV9 and TRBJ1-4, is DSGVTQTPKHLITATGQRVTLRCSPRSGDLSVYWYQQSLDQGLQFLIQYYNGEERAKGNILERFSAQQFPDLHSELNLSSLELGDSALYFCASSVNPGGGEKLFFGSGTQLSVL.

The chain recombines TRBV11-3 with TRBJ2-1; 12 nucleotides align to TRBD2. This CDR3 contains 16 residues. Unmatched junction bases numbered 5, after V lost 1 base and J lost 7 bases. CDR1 and CDR2 from the germline V gene are SGHNT and YENEEA. The CDR3 region has the DNA TGTGCCAGCAGCTTAGCGGCTAGCGGGAGGGGAAATGAGCAGTTCTTC. Translation gives CASSLAASGRGNEQFF.

The rearrangement uses TRBV11-3 and TRBJ2-7; no reliable D call. The length of the CDR3 is 13 residues. Trimming took 2 bases from V and 3 from J, leaving 8 bases between them. CDR1 SGHNT and CDR2 YENEEA come from the germline V gene. The CDR3 region is CASSLRSHYEQYF. DNA of the CDR3: TGTGCCAGCAGCTTACGTAGCCACTACGAGCAGTACTTC.

This chain links TRBV28 with TRBJ1-4; 11 nucleotides agree with TRBD1. Germline CDR1 MDHEN, CDR2 SYDVKM. CDR3 length equals 18 residues. With V trimmed by 6 bases and J by 2 bases, 11 bases remained unmatched. CDR3 in DNA: TGTGCCAGCAGGAACGGGGGATGGACAGGGGGCACTAATGAAAAACTGTTTTTT. Protein sequence: CASRNGGWTGGTNEKLFF.

The chain uses TRBV7-2 and TRBJ2-5; 9 bases agree with TRBD2. Germline V CDR1 and CDR2: SGHTA, FQGNSA. The CDR3 consists of 19 residues. V shed 5 bases, J shed 4 bases, and the junction held 20 bases outside the gene matches. The CDR3 loop reads CASSAPHRRGGPYGETQYF. DNA of the CDR3: TGTGCCAGCAGCGCCCCCCACCGGCGGGGGGGCCCTTATGGAGAGACCCAGTACTTC.

V and J are TRBV7-9 and TRBJ2-6; TRBD1 agrees at 7 bases. CDR1 and CDR2 (germline): SEHNR, FQNEAQ (reference sequence). The CDR3 spans 19 residues. V lost 3 bases, J lost 0 bases, and 11 bases stayed unmatched. The CDR3 bases are TGTGCCAGCAGCTTCTTCGTCGACCGACAGGGCTCTGGGGCCAACGTCCTGACTTTC. Its protein product is CASSFFVDRQGSGANVLTF.

The CDR3 reads CASSQDKQRETQYF. The CDR3 DNA reads TGTGCCAGCAGCCAAGATAAACAGAGAGAGACCCAGTACTTC. This chain links TRBV4-2 with TRBJ2-5, with D unclear. Trimming took 0 bases from V and 4 from J, leaving 9 bases between them. The CDR3 sequence is 14 residues long. Germline CDR1 LGHNA, CDR2 YNFKEQ.

V is TRBV15 and J is TRBJ2-3, with 14 nucleotides matching TRBD2. Trimming took 3 bases from V and 0 from J; bases not matched to a gene: 2. This CDR3 spans 17 amino acids. Germline V lookup: CDR1 LNHNV, CDR2 YYDKDF (reference sequence). The CDR3 DNA follows: TGTGCCACCAGCAGGACTAGCGGGGGGGTAAGCACAGATACGCAGTATTTT. Translated, it gives CATSRTSGGVSTDTQYF. Variable domain in full (rest from reference TRBV15 and TRBJ2-3): DAMVIQNPRYQVTQFGKPVTLSCSQTLNHNVMYWYQQKSSQAPKLLFHYYDKDFNNEADTPDNFQSRRPNTSFCFLDIRSPGLGDTAMYLCATSRTSGGVSTDTQYFGPGTRLTVL.